Presented here are 21 T cell receptor beta chains from one specimen sequenced in a study of blood T cells in healthy people across ages. A second PCR, run for about 6 to 11 cycles, used a sample-barcoded 5' primer plus a J-beta primer mix. TCRdb re-called the 5' RACE reads through MiXCR, storing one row per CDR3 protein. The table records 1.6 million or so distinct CDR3 sequences, around 35% of them present only once. Sequenced: blood. All receptors come from a woman aged 25 to 39 in good health.

To note about this clonotype: This may arise from a read error, as a much more abundant clone is one base away. The V and J genes are TRBV7-3 and TRBJ2-5, with D possibly being TRBD1 (6 bases). CDR1 SGHTA and CDR2 FQGTGA come from the germline V gene. The CDR3 runs to 14 residues. CDR3 protein: CAGSLGGNQETQYF. DNA of the CDR3: TGTGCCGGCAGCTTAGGGGGTAACCAAGAGACCCAGTACTTC.

The chain couples TRBV28 to TRBJ2-7, with 7 bases aligning to TRBD1. V gave up 3 bases and J gave up 2 bases; unmatched junction bases: 4. The length of the CDR3 is 14 residues. Germline CDR1 MDHEN, CDR2 SYDVKM. CDR3 coding DNA: TGTGCCAGCAGTTTGAGGGGGCGGACCTACGAGCAGTACTTC. It codes for CASSLRGRTYEQYF. The entire variable domain, with the rest obtained from reference TRBV28 and TRBJ2-7, is as follows: DVKVTQSSRYLVKRTGEKVFLECVQDMDHENMFWYRQDPGLGLRLIYFSYDVKMKEKGDIPEGYSVSREKKERFSLILESASTNQTSMYLCASSLRGRTYEQYFGPGTRLTVT.

The chain is built from TRBV14 and TRBJ2-7; 10 bases match TRBD1. V was pared by 3 bases and J by 2 bases, with 7 bases of the junction left unmatched. CDR1 SGHDN and CDR2 FVKESK come from the germline V gene. CDR3 length equals 16 residues. The CDR3 here is CASSQAPGQGAYEQYF. CDR3 DNA: TGTGCCAGCAGCCAGGCCCCCGGACAGGGGGCCTACGAGCAGTACTTC. Complete variable domain (other parts from reference TRBV14 and TRBJ2-7): EAGVTQFPSHSVIEKGQTVTLRCDPISGHDNLYWYRRVMGKEIKFLLHFVKESKQDESGMPNNRFLAERTGGTYSTLKVQPAELEDSGVYFCASSQAPGQGAYEQYFGPGTRLTVT.

V is TRBV4-1 and J is TRBJ2-1; 13 nucleotides align to TRBD2. From germline, CDR1 is MGHRA and CDR2 YSYEKL. J gave up 6 bases and V 0 bases, and 20 bases lay outside the gene matches. The length of the CDR3 is 22 residues. Here the CDR3 reads CASSQDAPAGTSGAAGFNEQFF. The CDR3 DNA reads as TGCGCCAGCAGCCAAGATGCCCCTGCCGGGACTAGCGGGGCGGCGGGTTTCAATGAGCAGTTCTTC.

V and J are TRBV20-1 and TRBJ2-7, with 8 positions matching TRBD2. After removal of 7 bases from V and 5 bases from J, the junction contained 4 bases not matched to a gene. Germline CDR1 reads DFQATT; CDR2 reads SNEGSKA (reference sequence). The CDR3 spans 11 residues. DNA for the CDR3: TGCAGTGGGGCCGGGGGGGACGAGCAGTACTTC. Translating it yields CSGAGGDEQYF.

The rearrangement joins TRBV4-2 to TRBJ2-5, with 8 bases matching TRBD2. V gave up 0 bases and J gave up 5 bases; unmatched junction bases: 2. Germline CDR1 and CDR2: LGHNA and YNFKEQ. The CDR3 is made up of 14 amino acids. This CDR3 reads CASSQDRGGETQYF. CDR3 nucleotide sequence: TGTGCCAGCAGCCAAGATCGGGGGGGTGAGACCCAGTACTTC.

This clonotype was counted many times. The V call is TRBV7-2, the J call TRBJ2-1, with D maybe TRBD1 (5 bases). The length of the CDR3 is 15 residues. Trimming took 4 bases from V and 3 from J, leaving 13 bases between them. Germline V gives CDR1 SGHTA, CDR2 FQGNSA. The CDR3 DNA sequence: TGTGCCAGCAGCTCGCCAGAGGACAACTACAATGAGCAGTTCTTC. Its translation is CASSSPEDNYNEQFF.

This clonotype was picked up a small number of times. The genes are TRBV20-1 and TRBJ1-1, with 7 bases identical to TRBD1. The CDR3 is 13 amino acids. The J segment lost 2 bases and the V segment lost 2 bases, leaving 2 bases of the junction unmatched. Germline CDR1 is DFQATT and CDR2 is SNEGSKA (reference sequence). CDR3 DNA sequence: TGCAGTGCTAGAAGGGACAGTAACACTGAAGCTTTCTTT. Its translation: CSARRDSNTEAFF.

The chain links TRBV20-1 to TRBJ2-3, with 10 bases fitting TRBD2. The ends lost 1 base at V and 0 bases at J; junction bases unmatched: 4. The germline V gene encodes CDR1 DFQATT and CDR2 SNEGSKA (reference sequence). The CDR3 runs to 16 residues. The CDR3 loop reads CSARVTSGASTDTQYF. The CDR3, as DNA: TGCAGTGCTAGAGTTACTAGCGGGGCTAGCACAGATACGCAGTATTTT.

This clonotype was observed at least ten times. The chain has TRBV5-1 and TRBJ2-7; D is tentatively TRBD1 or TRBD2 (5 bases each). Deletions cut 4 bases from V and 6 bases from J, with 14 bases between. CDR1 and CDR2 from the germline V gene are SGHRS and YFSETQ. The CDR3 length is 13 residues. The DNA of the CDR3 is TGCGCCAGCAGCCTAGAGCTTGGGGGCGAGCAGTACTTC. This sequence encodes CASSLELGGEQYF.

The chain links TRBV7-3 to TRBJ1-2; D is possibly TRBD1 (6 bases). With 5 bases removed from V and 3 bases from J, the gap between germline ends came to 13 bases. The germline V gene has CDR1 SGHTA and CDR2 FQGTGA. This CDR3 contains 14 residues. The CDR3 DNA sequence: TGTGCCAGCAGCGCTGCGGGGGCTGACTATGGCTACACCTTC. Translated, it gives CASSAAGADYGYTF. Based on the CDR3 plus reference TRBV7-3 and TRBJ1-2, the full variable domain is GAGVSQTPSNKVTEKGKYVELRCDPISGHTALYWYRQSLGQGPEFLIYFQGTGAADDSGLPNDRFFAVRPEGSVSTLKIQRTERGDSAVYLCASSAAGADYGYTFGSGTRLTVV.

Only a few counts were recorded for this clonotype. The gene calls are TRBV30 and TRBJ1-2, with D uncertain. CDR1 is GTSNPN and CDR2 is SVGIG in the germline V gene (reference sequence). V was pared by 0 bases and J by 4 bases, with 12 bases between. The CDR3 extends over 14 amino acids. CDR3 sequence: CAWSVQKGFYGYTF. CDR3 DNA sequence: TGTGCCTGGAGTGTACAAAAGGGCTTCTATGGCTACACCTTC.

This rearrangement joins TRBV7-8 to TRBJ2-7; 7 bases are a match to TRBD1. The ends lost 5 bases at V and 2 bases at J; junction bases unmatched: 6. The CDR3 is made up of 14 amino acids. CDR1 is SGHVS, CDR2 FQNEAQ, per germline. DNA for the CDR3: TGTGCCAGCAGCGAACGACAGGGTCCCTACGAGCAGTACTTC. Translating it yields CASSERQGPYEQYF.

The J gene is TRBJ2-1, the V gene TRBV2; D may be TRBD1 (6 bases). Germline loops: CDR1 SNHLY, CDR2 FYNNEI. Trimming left V 7 bases short and J 6 bases short, with 13 bases between. There are 13 residues in the CDR3. The CDR3 loop is CASTFGQFNEQFF. CDR3 nucleotides: TGTGCCAGCACCTTTGGACAGTTCAATGAGCAGTTCTTC. Filled out from reference TRBV2 and TRBJ2-1, the complete variable domain reads EPEVTQTPSHQVTQMGQEVILRCVPISNHLYFYWYRQILGQKVEFLVSFYNNEISEKSEIFDDQFSVERPDGSNFTLKIRSTKLEDSAMYFCASTFGQFNEQFFGPGTRLTVL.

This clonotype was observed a few times. The CDR3 here is CASRGEIAQHF. The CDR3 DNA reads as TGTGCCAGCAGGGGTGAGATCGCCCAGCATTTT. The J gene is TRBJ1-5, the V gene TRBV12-3 or TRBV12-4, with D hard to call. V lost 6 bases and J 11 bases, leaving 11 bases between the germline ends. This CDR3 has 11 amino acids.

This clonotype showed up just once. This sequence may be a read error, since a much larger clone differs from it by one base. The rearrangement joins TRBV20-1 to TRBJ2-1; D is ambiguous. The CDR3 has 14 residues. Germline V gives CDR1 DFQATT, CDR2 SNEGSKA (reference sequence). Deletions cut 1 base from V and 2 bases from J, with 9 bases between. This CDR3 reads CSARAGFAYNEQFF. The DNA of the CDR3 is TGCAGTGCTAGAGCGGGTTTCGCCTACAATGAGCAGTTCTTC.

This clonotype has a handful of counts. The chain joins TRBV5-4 to TRBJ2-7; 9 bases agree with TRBD2. The ends lost 3 bases at V and 5 bases at J; junction bases unmatched: 9. The germline gives CDR1 SGHNT, CDR2 YYREEE (reference sequence). This CDR3 contains 15 residues. The CDR3 sequence: CASSSTGREGDEQYF. The CDR3 coding sequence is TGTGCCAGCAGCTCCACTGGGCGGGAGGGAGACGAGCAGTACTTC.

The rearrangement uses TRBV30 and TRBJ2-1, with D tentatively TRBD1 or TRBD2 (6 bases each). Trimming removed 2 bases at V and 3 bases at J, with 11 bases between. Per germline, CDR1 GTSNPN and CDR2 SVGIG (reference sequence). The CDR3 is made up of 14 amino acids. The CDR3 loop is CAWSSRGVYNEQFF. DNA for the CDR3: TGTGCCTGGAGTTCGAGGGGGGTCTACAATGAGCAGTTCTTC. The variable domain in full, with the rest retrieved from reference TRBV30 and TRBJ2-1, is SQTIHQWPATLVQPVGSPLSLECTVEGTSNPNLYWYRQAAGRGLQLLFYSVGIGQISSEVPQNLSASRPQDRQFILSSKKLLLSDSGFYLCAWSSRGVYNEQFFGPGTRLTVL.

This rearrangement joins TRBV6-6 to TRBJ1-2; 8 positions match TRBD1. The CDR3 spans 13 residues. Trimming at V came to 6 bases and at J to 7 bases, leaving 7 bases not matched to a gene. Per the germline V gene, CDR1 is MNHNY and CDR2 is SVGAGI (reference sequence). The CDR3 DNA follows: TGTGCCAGCAGACCGCAGGGGGCGCCTGGCTACACCTTC. This gives the protein CASRPQGAPGYTF.

This sequence joins TRBV6-1 and TRBJ2-6; 8 bases are shared with TRBD1. The V segment lost 8 bases and the J segment 1 base; nucleotides outside the gene matches: 19. Germline-derived CDR1 and CDR2 are MNHNS and SASEGT. The CDR3 is 20 amino acids. The CDR3 DNA is TGTGCCAGCGGAAAGAGCCGACCGGGACAGGTGGGATCTGGGGCCAACGTCCTGACTTTC. Residues: CASGKSRPGQVGSGANVLTF.

This clonotype was observed a few times. The chain is built from TRBV12-5 and TRBJ2-5, with 8 bases that match TRBD2. CDR3 length equals 14 residues. The germline V gene encodes CDR1 LGHNT and CDR2 FRNRAP. Unmatched junction bases numbered 6, after V lost 4 bases and J lost 5 bases. As DNA, the CDR3 is TGTGCTAGTGGTTCTGGACTAGCTGGGGAGACCCAGTACTTC. The encoded protein is CASGSGLAGETQYF.